A selection of T cell receptor beta chains follows, all from one sample in a study of T cell changes during pregnancy in multiple sclerosis. Clones were read by immunoSEQ multiplex PCR, and TCRdb kept only the in-frame ones, dropping some. The table has tens of thousands of clones, 80% to 95% seen once; the top ten hold just under 2%. The sample was peripheral blood, taken in the second trimester of pregnancy. The origin of the receptors is a female donor with multiple sclerosis, enrolled in a pregnancy study. The conserved cysteine and the conserved F or W are not part of the CDR3 here. A D gene is named only where the DNA matches it firmly.

v_call	j_call	d_call	cdr3_aa
TRBV6-6	TRBJ2-2	.	ASSPYTGELF
TRBV6-5	TRBJ1-1	.	ASRQGQNTEAF
TRBV27	TRBJ1-1	TRBD1	ASSLLSGTGIFTEAF
TRBV9	TRBJ2-2	TRBD1	ASSVGGDRVPSRTGELF
TRBV18	TRBJ1-1	.	ASSPVAPRLNTEAF
TRBV5-6	TRBJ1-1	.	ASSYRRGLNTEAF
TRBV6-1	TRBJ2-1	TRBD2	ASSGTGTSGKNEQF
TRBV5-4	TRBJ1-1	.	ASSLRDLNTEAF
TRBV2	TRBJ1-1	.	ASSPRDIMNTEAF
TRBV30	TRBJ2-7	TRBD2	AWSFGLAVNYEQY
TRBV7-8	TRBJ2-3	.	ASPLKDTSSTDTQY
TRBV5-4	TRBJ2-7	TRBD1	ASSLWDRRYEQY
TRBV11-3	TRBJ2-1	TRBD1	ASSLGGTGDSEQF
TRBV9	TRBJ1-6	TRBD1	ASSADRGGESPLH
TRBV7-2	TRBJ2-7	TRBD2	ASSLGLAGGSYEQY
TRBV4-1	TRBJ1-2	.	ASSQGQRGYT
TRBV18	TRBJ2-2	.	ASSRRGGEAGELF
TRBV15	TRBJ1-2	.	ATSTTNYGYT
TRBV4-2	TRBJ1-1	TRBD1	ASSQGGTGSPEAF
TRBV9	TRBJ1-2	.	ASSVEHNYGYT
TRBV6-1	TRBJ1-2	TRBD1	ASSERDWTGNYGYT
TRBV6-6	TRBJ2-1	.	ASSYGPDEQF
TRBV9	TRBJ2-1	TRBD2	ASSVGSRGAYNEQF
TRBV2	TRBJ2-1	TRBD1	AILPPGQGRNEQF
TRBV6-1	TRBJ1-2	TRBD1	ASSDPGIRGMGYGYT
TRBV29-1	TRBJ1-1	.	SVVNLMNTEAF
TRBV5-1	TRBJ1-1	TRBD1	ASSIRGGLFNTEAF
TRBV18	TRBJ1-2	.	ASSPTDSYGYT
TRBV7-2	TRBJ1-3	TRBD1	ASSLTGAAAGNTIY
TRBV19	TRBJ2-2	.	ASSSTGGDGELF
TRBV11-1	TRBJ2-5	TRBD2	ASSGDSGGYQETQY
TRBV9	TRBJ2-3	TRBD2	ASSVSSGVTDTQY
TRBV5-1	TRBJ2-3	TRBD2	ASSLGGTSVGDTQY
TRBV6-4	TRBJ1-2	.	ASSDSAENYGYT
TRBV6-6	TRBJ2-1	.	ASSPTGLNNEQF
TRBV4-1	TRBJ1-3	.	ASSQGPQGNLGNTIY
TRBV19	TRBJ2-7	.	ASSRDNSYEQY
TRBV10-3	TRBJ1-3	TRBD1	AIRSGTGNGNTIY